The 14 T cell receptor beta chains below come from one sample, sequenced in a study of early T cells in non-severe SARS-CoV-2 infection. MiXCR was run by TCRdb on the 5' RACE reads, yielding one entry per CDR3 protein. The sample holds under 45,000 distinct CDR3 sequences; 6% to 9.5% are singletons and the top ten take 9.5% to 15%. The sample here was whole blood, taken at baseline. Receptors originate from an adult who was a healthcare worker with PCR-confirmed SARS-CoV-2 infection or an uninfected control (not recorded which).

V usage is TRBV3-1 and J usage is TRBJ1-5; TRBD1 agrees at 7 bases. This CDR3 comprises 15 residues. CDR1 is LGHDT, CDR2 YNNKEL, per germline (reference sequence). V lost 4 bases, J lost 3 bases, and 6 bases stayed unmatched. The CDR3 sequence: CASSLRQGYNQPQHF. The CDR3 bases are TGTGCCAGCAGCCTCCGACAGGGTTACAATCAGCCCCAGCATTTT.

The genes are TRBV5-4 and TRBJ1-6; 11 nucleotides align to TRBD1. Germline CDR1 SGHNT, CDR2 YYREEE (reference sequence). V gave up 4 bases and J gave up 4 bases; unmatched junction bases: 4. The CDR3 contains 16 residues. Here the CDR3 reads CASSAGTGGYNSPLHF. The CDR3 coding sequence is TGTGCCAGCAGCGCCGGGACAGGGGGTTATAATTCACCCCTCCACTTT.

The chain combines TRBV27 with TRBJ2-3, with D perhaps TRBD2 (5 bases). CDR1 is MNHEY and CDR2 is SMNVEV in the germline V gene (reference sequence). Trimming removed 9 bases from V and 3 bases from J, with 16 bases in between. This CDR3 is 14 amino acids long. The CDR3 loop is CASSLGSPTDTQYF. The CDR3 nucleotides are TGTGCCAGTTCCCTAGGGAGTCCGACAGATACGCAGTATTTT.

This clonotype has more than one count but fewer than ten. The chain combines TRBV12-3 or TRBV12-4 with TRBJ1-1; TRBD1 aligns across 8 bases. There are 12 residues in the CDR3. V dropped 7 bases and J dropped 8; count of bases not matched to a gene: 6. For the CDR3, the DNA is TGTGCCAGCACCATGGACAGGGCAGAAGCTTTCTTT. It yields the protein CASTMDRAEAFF.

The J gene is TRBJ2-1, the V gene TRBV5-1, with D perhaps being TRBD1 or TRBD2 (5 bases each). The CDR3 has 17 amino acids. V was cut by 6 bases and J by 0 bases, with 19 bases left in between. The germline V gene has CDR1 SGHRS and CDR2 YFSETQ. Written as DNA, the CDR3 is TGCGCCAGCACCCGGGACGCCCCCTCACTCTCCTACAATGAGCAGTTCTTC. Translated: CASTRDAPSLSYNEQFF.

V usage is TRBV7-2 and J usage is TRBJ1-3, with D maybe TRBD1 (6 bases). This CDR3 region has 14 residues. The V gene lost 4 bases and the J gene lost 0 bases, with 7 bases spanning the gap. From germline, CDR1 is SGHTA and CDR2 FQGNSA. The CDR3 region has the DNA TGTGCCAGCAGCTACAGGGCCTCTGGAAACACCATATATTTT. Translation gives CASSYRASGNTIYF.

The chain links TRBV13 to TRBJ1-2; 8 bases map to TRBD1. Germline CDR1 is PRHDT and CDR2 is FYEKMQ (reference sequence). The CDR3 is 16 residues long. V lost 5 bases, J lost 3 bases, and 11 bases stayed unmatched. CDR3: CASSRRRGLSDYGYTF. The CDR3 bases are TGTGCCAGCAGCCGACGCAGGGGGCTCTCGGACTATGGCTACACCTTC.

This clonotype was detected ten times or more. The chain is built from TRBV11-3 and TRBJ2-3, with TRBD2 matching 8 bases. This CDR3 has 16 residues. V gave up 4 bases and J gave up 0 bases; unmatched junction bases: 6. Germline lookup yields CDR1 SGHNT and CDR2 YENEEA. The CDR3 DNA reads TGTGCCAGCAGCTCGACCAGCGGGGGTAGCACAGATACGCAGTATTTT. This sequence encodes CASSSTSGGSTDTQYF.

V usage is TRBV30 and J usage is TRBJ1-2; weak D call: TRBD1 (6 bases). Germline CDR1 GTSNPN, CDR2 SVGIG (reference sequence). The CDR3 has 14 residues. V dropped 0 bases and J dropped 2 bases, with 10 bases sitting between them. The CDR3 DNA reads TGTGCCTGGAGTGTACAGGGACCCAACTATGGCTACACCTTC. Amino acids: CAWSVQGPNYGYTF.

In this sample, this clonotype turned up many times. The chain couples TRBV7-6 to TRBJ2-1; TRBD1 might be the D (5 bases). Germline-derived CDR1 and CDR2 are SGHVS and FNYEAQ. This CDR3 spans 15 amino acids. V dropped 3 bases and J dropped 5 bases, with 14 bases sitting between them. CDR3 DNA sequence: TGTGCCAGCAGCTTTATGCCAGGGATCGACAATGAGCAGTTCTTC. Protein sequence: CASSFMPGIDNEQFF.

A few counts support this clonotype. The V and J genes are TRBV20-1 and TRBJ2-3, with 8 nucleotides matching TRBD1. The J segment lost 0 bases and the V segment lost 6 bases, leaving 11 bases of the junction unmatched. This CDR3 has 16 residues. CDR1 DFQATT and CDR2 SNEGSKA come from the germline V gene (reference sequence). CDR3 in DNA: TGCAGTGCCACACGACGGGACAGGTTGAGCACAGATACGCAGTATTTT. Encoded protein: CSATRRDRLSTDTQYF.

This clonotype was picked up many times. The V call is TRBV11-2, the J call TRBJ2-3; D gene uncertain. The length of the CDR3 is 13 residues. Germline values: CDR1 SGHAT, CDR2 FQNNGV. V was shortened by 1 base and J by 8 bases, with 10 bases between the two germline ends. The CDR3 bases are TGTGCCAGCAGCTTAGCCGATTATCCTACGCAGTATTTT. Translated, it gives CASSLADYPTQYF.

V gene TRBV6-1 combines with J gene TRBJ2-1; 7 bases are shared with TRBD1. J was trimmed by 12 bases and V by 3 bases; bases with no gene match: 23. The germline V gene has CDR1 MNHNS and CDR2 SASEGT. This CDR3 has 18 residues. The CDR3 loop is CASSERRPGGLARDGQFF. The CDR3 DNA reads TGTGCCAGCAGTGAGAGGCGGCCAGGGGGATTGGCTCGGGATGGGCAGTTCTTC.

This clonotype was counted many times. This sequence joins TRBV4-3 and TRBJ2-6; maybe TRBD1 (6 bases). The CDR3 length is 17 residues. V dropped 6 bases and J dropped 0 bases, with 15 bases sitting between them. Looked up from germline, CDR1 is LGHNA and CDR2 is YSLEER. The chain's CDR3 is CASSRTESSSGANVLTF. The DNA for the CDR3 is TGCGCCAGCAGTCGGACAGAGTCCTCCTCTGGGGCCAACGTCCTGACTTTC.